Below are 30 T cell receptor beta chains sequenced from a single sample in a study of blood T cell repertoires in COVID-19. Assay: immunoSEQ multiplex PCR; the TCRdb copy retains only in-frame clones and omits some. This table holds about 110,000 clones, roughly 80% found once. Sequences were obtained from peripheral blood. These receptors originate from a woman aged 60 to 75 with acute or convalescent COVID-19.

The CDR3 here is CASSLDRDRNTIYF. CDR3 DNA: TGCGCCAGCAGCTTGGACAGGGATAGAAACACCATATATTTT. J is TRBJ1-3 and V is TRBV5-1; D is perhaps TRBD1 (6 bases). V gave up 0 bases and J gave up 5 bases, with 9 bases separating them. CDR3 length: 14 amino acids. Looked up from germline, CDR1 is SGHRS and CDR2 is YFSETQ.

The chain recombines TRBV2 with TRBJ1-1, with a tentative D call TRBD1 (5 bases). V lost 10 bases and J 1 base, leaving 19 bases between the germline ends. The V gene's germline CDR1 is SNHLY and CDR2 FYNNEI. There are 15 residues in the CDR3. CDR3 nucleotides: TGTGCCACTTCCCCTTTTCAGGGCCCGAACACTGAAGCTTTCTTT. Translating gives CATSPFQGPNTEAFF.

The CDR3 coding sequence is TGTGCCAGCAGCAGAAGGTACCTCCGGGACAGGGTCCACGAGCAGTACTTC. Translating gives CASSRRYLRDRVHEQYF. This sequence joins TRBV2 and TRBJ2-7, with 9 bases matching TRBD1. V shed 6 bases, J shed 5 bases, and the junction held 17 bases outside the gene matches. CDR1 and CDR2 from the germline V gene are SNHLY and FYNNEI. This CDR3 spans 17 amino acids.

Written as DNA, the CDR3 is TGTGCCAGCAGCGTAGCTCAGGATCAGCCCCAGCATTTT. Translated: CASSVAQDQPQHF. J is TRBJ1-5 and V is TRBV9; unclear D gene. CDR3 size: 13 residues. The germline V gene encodes CDR1 SGDLS and CDR2 YYNGEE. Trimming removed 0 bases from V and 5 bases from J, with 6 bases in between.

This rearrangement joins TRBV7-9 to TRBJ1-2, with a weak D call TRBD1 (5 bases). Germline CDR1 is SEHNR and CDR2 is FQNEAQ (reference sequence). This CDR3 is 16 amino acids long. With 6 bases removed from V and 0 bases from J, the gap between germline ends came to 17 bases. CDR3 sequence: CASRPQGSAANYGYTF. The CDR3 DNA is TGTGCCAGCAGGCCCCAGGGTTCGGCCGCTAACTATGGCTACACCTTC.

The V call is TRBV25-1, the J call TRBJ2-7, with D perhaps matching TRBD2 (5 bases). The CDR3 sequence is 13 residues long. V was pared by 2 bases and J by 6 bases, with 11 bases between. In germline, CDR1 is MGHDK, CDR2 SYGVNS. The DNA of the CDR3 is TGTGCCAGCAGTGAAAACGCGGCGGGCGAGCAGTACTTC. This gives the protein CASSENAAGEQYF.

V and J are TRBV30 and TRBJ2-7; 12 bases fit TRBD1. The trim removed 2 bases at V and 7 bases at J, leaving 6 bases unmatched. This CDR3 is 14 amino acids long. The germline V gene encodes CDR1 GTSNPN and CDR2 SVGIG (reference sequence). CDR3 DNA: TGTGCCTGGAGTTTCGGGACAGGGGGCCGAGAGCAGTACTTC. Translated: CAWSFGTGGREQYF.

The V gene is TRBV21-1, the J gene TRBJ2-7; TRBD2, as called in the table, went unchecked against the DNA. TRBV21-1 constitutes a pseudogene. CDR3 length: 18 residues. The CDR3 spells CASSLNDRGGDLHYEQYF. In nucleotides, the CDR3 is TGTGCCAGCAGCCTGAACGATCGGGGAGGGGATCTTCACTACGAGCAGTACTTC.

The J gene is TRBJ2-7, the V gene TRBV7-3; 12 nucleotides agree with TRBD2. CDR1 and CDR2 (germline): SGHTA, FQGTGA. This CDR3 has 15 amino acids. V shed 2 bases, J shed 4 bases, and the junction held 3 bases outside the gene matches. The CDR3 region is CASSLGTSGRYEQYF. CDR3 bases: TGTGCCAGCAGCTTAGGTACTAGCGGGAGGTACGAGCAGTACTTC.

This chain connects TRBV6-1 to TRBJ1-1; 9 bases match TRBD1. In germline, CDR1 is MNHNS, CDR2 SASEGT. The CDR3 is 15 amino acids. Losses at the gene ends were 3 bases for V and 1 base for J; bases not matched to a gene: 3. The CDR3 protein is CASSDGTGRNTEAFF. The CDR3, as DNA: TGTGCCAGCAGTGACGGGACAGGGAGGAACACTGAAGCTTTCTTT.

The chain employs TRBV25-1 and TRBJ1-1; D gene ambiguous. Trimming left V 2 bases short and J 5 bases short, with 9 bases between. This CDR3 is built from 13 residues. The germline CDR1 and CDR2 sequences are MGHDK and SYGVNS. The CDR3 bases are TGTGCCAGCAGTGAACCGGGAATGACTGAAGCTTTCTTT. It encodes CASSEPGMTEAFF.

The V and J genes are TRBV2 and TRBJ1-4, with TRBD1 matching over 7 bases. The germline CDR1 and CDR2 sequences are SNHLY and FYNNEI. The V gene end was trimmed by 8 bases and the J gene end by 3 bases; junction bases not matched to a gene: 3. The CDR3 totals 13 residues. CDR3 loop: CASVQGSNEKLFF. The CDR3 region has the DNA TGTGCCAGCGTACAGGGGTCTAATGAAAAACTGTTTTTT.

This clone was found many times. The chain joins TRBV29-1 to TRBJ2-2, with D hard to call. This CDR3 has 11 residues. Trimming removed 6 bases from V and 4 bases from J, with 6 bases in between. Per the germline V gene, CDR1 is SQVTM and CDR2 is ANQGSEA. CDR3 sequence: CSVPSTGELFF. The CDR3 DNA follows: TGCAGCGTCCCGAGCACCGGGGAGCTGTTTTTT.

In DNA, the CDR3 is TGTGCCAGCAACCGGGCGGGGTATGGCTACACCTTC. Translated: CASNRAGYGYTF. The chain is built from TRBV7-8 and TRBJ1-2; D is undetermined. The CDR3 is made up of 12 amino acids. CDR1 SGHVS and CDR2 FQNEAQ come from the germline V gene. V shed 7 bases and J shed 5 bases, with 11 bases lying between them.

The V and J genes are TRBV19 and TRBJ1-1; possibly TRBD1 for D (5 bases). V shed 3 bases and J shed 10 bases, with 15 bases lying between them. This CDR3 region has 13 residues. Germline CDR1 LNHDA, CDR2 SQIVND (reference sequence). CDR3 loop: CASSIEVIQGAFF. The CDR3 region has the DNA TGTGCCAGTAGTATTGAGGTGATTCAGGGAGCTTTCTTT.

V is TRBV6-6 and J is TRBJ2-7; tentatively, D is TRBD2 (6 bases). Germline V gene data show CDR1 as MNHNY and CDR2 as SVGAGI (reference sequence). CDR3 length equals 15 residues. V was shortened by 2 bases and J by 3 bases, with 14 bases between the two germline ends. The CDR3 DNA sequence: TGTGCCAGCAGTTACCCGAGAGGGAGGAGCTACGAGCAGTACTTC. It specifies CASSYPRGRSYEQYF.

The V gene is TRBV7-6, the J gene TRBJ2-3; 12 bases match TRBD2. The CDR3 is 16 amino acids. The junction had 5 bases not matched to a gene; V was cut back by 5 bases and J by 2 bases. Germline V lookup: CDR1 SGHVS, CDR2 FNYEAQ. CDR3 coding DNA: TGTGCCAGCAGCATCCCTAGCGGGGGGGACACAGATACGCAGTATTTT. Residues: CASSIPSGGDTDTQYF.

The count of this clone is one. The chain has TRBV10-1 and TRBJ2-1, with D possibly being TRBD2 (6 bases). The CDR3 totals 15 residues. With 6 bases removed from V and 5 bases from J, the gap between germline ends came to 17 bases. CDR1 and CDR2 (germline): WNHNN, SYGVQD (reference sequence). CDR3 sequence reads: CASSPGTAGNNEQFF. Written as DNA, the CDR3 is TGCGCCAGCAGCCCCGGGACTGCTGGTAACAATGAGCAGTTCTTC.

The chain carries TRBV7-9 and TRBJ1-3; D is unclear. Germline assignment: CDR1 SEHNR and CDR2 FQNEAQ (reference sequence). V lost 1 base to trimming and J lost 4 bases, with 17 bases between them. This CDR3 is 17 amino acids long. The CDR3 spells CASSLVASIWSGNTIYF. CDR3 DNA sequence: TGTGCCAGCAGCTTAGTAGCCAGTATTTGGTCCGGAAACACCATATATTTT.

V is TRBV7-9 and J is TRBJ1-2; 7 bases are a match to TRBD1. This CDR3 comprises 15 residues. After removal of 3 bases from V and 8 bases from J, the junction contained 12 bases not matched to a gene. Germline V gene sequence: CDR1 SEHNR, CDR2 FQNEAQ (reference sequence). In nucleotides, the CDR3 is TGTGCCAGCAGCTTGACAGGGAGTGAGAGTGGCGGCTACACCTTC. This sequence encodes CASSLTGSESGGYTF.

This clone showed up just a few times. The chain couples TRBV7-9 to TRBJ2-7, with TRBD1 identical over 8 bases. The V segment lost 6 bases and the J segment 4 bases; nucleotides outside the gene matches: 8. This CDR3 is built from 14 residues. CDR1 is SEHNR, CDR2 FQNEAQ, per germline (reference sequence). CDR3 residues: CASRVDRGYYEQYF. In DNA form, the CDR3 reads TGTGCCAGCAGAGTCGACAGGGGCTATTACGAGCAGTACTTC.

The chain recombines TRBV5-1 with TRBJ1-1; no reliable D call. The CDR3 spans 13 residues. V shed 3 bases and J shed 4 bases, with 10 bases lying between them. Per the germline V gene, CDR1 is SGHRS and CDR2 is YFSETQ. For the CDR3, the DNA is TGCGCCAGCAGCTCGGCGGGCGGCACTGAAGCTTTCTTT. Protein sequence: CASSSAGGTEAFF.

This clone was detected only a few times. Distinct nucleotide sequences in the sample also encode this CDR3. The chain has TRBV28 and TRBJ1-2; possibly TRBD1 for D (6 bases). The germline gives CDR1 MDHEN, CDR2 SYDVKM. This CDR3 is built from 14 residues. The germline V and J ends were trimmed by 5 bases and 2 bases, with 12 bases remaining between them. CDR3 bases: TGTGCCAGCAGTCCAGGGGAATCGAACTATGGCTACACCTTC. The encoded protein is CASSPGESNYGYTF.

The chain joins TRBV12-3 or TRBV12-4 to TRBJ1-1, with TRBD1 matching 8 bases. After removal of 1 base from V and 10 bases from J, the junction contained 2 bases not matched to a gene. This CDR3 has 12 residues. The CDR3 DNA is TGTGCCAGCAGTTTAGACAGGGGGATAGCTTTCTTT. Protein product: CASSLDRGIAFF.

This clone has more than one count but fewer than ten. The rearrangement joins TRBV5-1 to TRBJ1-1; D gene uncertain. The V end lost 0 bases, the J end lost 5 bases, and 11 bases lay between the germline ends. The V gene's germline CDR1 is SGHRS and CDR2 YFSETQ. The CDR3 contains 14 residues. The CDR3 sequence is CASSLGSGFTEAFF. The CDR3, as DNA: TGCGCCAGCAGCTTGGGCTCGGGGTTTACTGAAGCTTTCTTT.

In its sample, this clone was seen a few times. V gene TRBV10-3 combines with J gene TRBJ2-1, with D tentatively TRBD1 (5 bases). Trimming pared 3 bases from V and 6 bases from J, leaving 9 bases between. CDR3 length equals 13 residues. Germline lookup yields CDR1 ENHRY and CDR2 SYGVKD. The CDR3 bases are TGTGCCATCAGTGACCTGCAGGGCAATGAGCAGTTCTTC. Translating gives CAISDLQGNEQFF.

The rearrangement uses TRBV12-5 and TRBJ1-3; tentative D call: TRBD1 (6 bases). Trimming stripped 5 bases from V and 2 bases from J, with 10 bases between. This CDR3 region has 14 residues. The germline V gene has CDR1 LGHNT and CDR2 FRNRAP. As DNA, the CDR3 is TGTGCTAGTGGTATCGGACAGCCTGGAAACACCATATATTTT. Its translation is CASGIGQPGNTIYF.

The rearrangement links TRBV7-9 to TRBJ2-7, with a weak D call TRBD2 (6 bases). Trimming left V 3 bases short and J 3 bases short, with 15 bases between. Germline CDR1 and CDR2: SEHNR and FQNEAQ (reference sequence). The CDR3 loop spans 15 amino acids. For the CDR3, the DNA is TGTGCCAGCAGCTTTATTAGGCGGGGTGACTACGAGCAGTACTTC. It codes for CASSFIRRGDYEQYF.

The chain combines TRBV5-4 with TRBJ2-3; D ambiguous. This CDR3 contains 13 residues. The germline gives CDR1 SGHNT, CDR2 YYREEE (reference sequence). V was pared by 6 bases and J by 0 bases, with 8 bases between. Here the CDR3 DNA reads TGTGCCAGCACCCCGCGTAGCACAGATACGCAGTATTTT. As protein: CASTPRSTDTQYF.

V gene TRBV12-3 or TRBV12-4 combines with J gene TRBJ1-2; D is ambiguous. The ends were cut back, 5 bases at V and 3 bases at J, with 7 bases in the middle. This CDR3 comprises 12 residues. CDR3 DNA: TGTGCCAGCAGTATCGGGTACTATGGCTACACCTTC. It yields the protein CASSIGYYGYTF.